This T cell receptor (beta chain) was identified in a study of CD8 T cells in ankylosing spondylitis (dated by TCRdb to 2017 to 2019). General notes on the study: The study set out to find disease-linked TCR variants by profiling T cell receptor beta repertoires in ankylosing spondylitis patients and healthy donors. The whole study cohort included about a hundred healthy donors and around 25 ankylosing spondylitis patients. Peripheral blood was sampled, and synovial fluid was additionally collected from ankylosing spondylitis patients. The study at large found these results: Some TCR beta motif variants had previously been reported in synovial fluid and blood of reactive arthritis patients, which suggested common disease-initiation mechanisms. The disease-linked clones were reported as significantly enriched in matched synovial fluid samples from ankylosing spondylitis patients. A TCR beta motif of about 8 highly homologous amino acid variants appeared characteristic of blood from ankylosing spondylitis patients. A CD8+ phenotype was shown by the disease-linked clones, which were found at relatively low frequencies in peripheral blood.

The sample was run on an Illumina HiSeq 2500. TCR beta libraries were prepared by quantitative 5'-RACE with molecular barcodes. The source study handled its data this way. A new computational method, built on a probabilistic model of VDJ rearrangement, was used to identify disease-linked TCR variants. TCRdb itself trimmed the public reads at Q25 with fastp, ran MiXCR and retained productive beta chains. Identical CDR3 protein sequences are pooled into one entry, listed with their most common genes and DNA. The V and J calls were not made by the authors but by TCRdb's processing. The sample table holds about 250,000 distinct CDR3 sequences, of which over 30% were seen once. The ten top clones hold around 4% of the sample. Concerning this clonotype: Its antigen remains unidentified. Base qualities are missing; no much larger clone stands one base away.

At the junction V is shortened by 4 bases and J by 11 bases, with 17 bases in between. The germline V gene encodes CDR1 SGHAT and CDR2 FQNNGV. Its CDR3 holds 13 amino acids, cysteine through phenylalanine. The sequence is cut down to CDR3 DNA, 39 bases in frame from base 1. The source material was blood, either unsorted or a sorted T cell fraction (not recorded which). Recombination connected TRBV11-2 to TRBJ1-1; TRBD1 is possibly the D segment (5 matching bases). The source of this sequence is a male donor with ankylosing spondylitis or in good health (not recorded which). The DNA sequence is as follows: TGTGCCAGCAGCTCGGGGCCGGATCCAAGCGCTTTCTTT. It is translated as CASSSGPDPSAFF.